A single TCR beta chain is shown here with its context. The entry originates in a study of blood T cell repertoires in COVID-19. Trimming pared 5 bases from V and 9 bases from J, leaving 17 bases between. The CDR3 contains 14 residues. CDR1 and CDR2 (germline): MNHEY, SVGEGT. Authors' processing steps: The authors estimated nucleated cell counts from reference gene primer amplification. Using immunoSEQ multiplex PCR, the repertoire was profiled, and TCRdb retains in-frame clones only, with some absent. That table supplies the V and J calls and clone size; D and trimming were determined from the DNA. The sample records 310,000 or so clones, approximately 90% being singletons.

The receptor comes from a woman under 40 who had recovered from COVID-19. The V call is TRBV6-2 or TRBV6-3, the J call TRBJ2-4, with D perhaps matching TRBD2 (6 bases). Sequencing used PBMCs or T cells enriched from blood (not recorded which). The CDR3 reads CASSQGTGKGIQYF. In DNA, the CDR3 is TGTGCCAGCAGTCAAGGGACTGGAAAGGGCATTCAGTACTTC.